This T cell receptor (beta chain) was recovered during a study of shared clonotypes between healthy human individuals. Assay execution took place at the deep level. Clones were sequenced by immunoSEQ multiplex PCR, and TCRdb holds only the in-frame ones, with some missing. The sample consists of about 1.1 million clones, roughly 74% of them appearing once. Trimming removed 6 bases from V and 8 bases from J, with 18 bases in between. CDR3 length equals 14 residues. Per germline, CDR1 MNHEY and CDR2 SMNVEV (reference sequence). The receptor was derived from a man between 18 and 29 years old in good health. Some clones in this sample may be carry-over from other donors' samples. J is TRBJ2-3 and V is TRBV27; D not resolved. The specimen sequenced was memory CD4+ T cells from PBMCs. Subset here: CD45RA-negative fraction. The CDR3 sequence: CASSYRTNEVTQYF. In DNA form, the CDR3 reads TGTGCCAGCAGCTACAGAACAAACGAGGTTACGCAGTATTTT.